This TCR beta chain was observed in a study of identical twins (dated by TCRdb to 2016 to 2017). With respect to the entire study: To test whether fetal clonotypes persist, this study deep-sequenced TCR alpha and beta repertoires from monozygotic twins, from unrelated adults of various ages, and from cord blood. To rule out contamination, replicate twin experiments were performed at different times with different library preparation protocols.

The germline V end is reduced by 4 bases and the J end by 10 bases; junction bases left unmatched: 16. As encoded in the germline V gene, CDR1 is SGHRS while CDR2 is YFSETQ. The CDR3 contains 16 residues, cysteine and phenylalanine counted. CDR3 DNA only is kept here, 48 bases in frame from base 1. The investigation overall reported the following: In beta out-of-frame sequences, excess twin sharing was weaker, because having fewer shared sequences lowered the signal-to-noise ratio. Because the same donors could not be followed over many years, conclusions were based on cross-sectional statistical analysis. Fewer insertions were carried by abundant cord blood beta clonotypes; a weaker similar trend was observed in young adult naive repertoires, while no such trend was observed in memory repertoires. In monozygotic twins, recombination models systematically underestimated out-of-frame TCR alpha sharing, but the models matched the sharing seen between unrelated individuals. Zero-insertion analyses could be partly confounded by invariant T cells such as MAIT and iNKT, though diverse VJ usage argued against such confounding for most clonotypes. Compared with coincidental sharing between unrelated individuals, an excess of low generation-probability sequences was observed among out-of-frame TCR alpha sequences shared between twins.

Library prep was done by 5' RACE. This sample was sequenced with an Illumina HiSeq 2000. A universal primer binding site was added through template switching, and the final cDNA carried a unique molecular identifier so that TCR cDNA molecules could be counted accurately. Specific primers in the conserved constant-segment region were used to synthesize first-strand cDNA for the TCR alpha and beta chains. Each cDNA library was double barcoded, with a SMART-Mk sample barcode plus Illumina barcodes, to control for contamination. TruSeq adapter sequences and Illumina sample barcodes were added in two successive PCR steps. The Illumina HiSeq platform was used with custom primers to sequence TCR alpha and beta cDNA libraries. In the original analysis: MiGEC was used to process raw reads and extract unique molecular identifiers, and MiXCR was used to find CDR3 positions. For each individual, recombination models were inferred using an EM algorithm with the repgenHMM and IGoR tools. Shared clonotypes were analyzed with the tcR package in R, and sharing was normalized by the product of cloneset sizes. To study raw recombination free of thymic and clonal selection effects, out-of-frame nonproductive sequences were analyzed. TCRdb passed the public sequencing reads through fastp at Q25 and MiXCR, retaining productive beta sequences. Rows with one shared CDR3 protein collapse into an entry with the most common genes and DNA. These V and J calls rely on TCRdb rather than the paper's analysis. This sample comprises hundreds of thousands of distinct CDR3 sequences, around an eighth of them detected only once. Around 1.5% of the sample lies in the top ten.

For this clonotype: The specificity of this receptor is unknown. No base qualities exist here, and no much larger clone lies one base off it.

Every donor in the study was a healthy Caucasian. The twin cohort comprised three pairs of female monozygotic twins, all aged roughly 18 to 30 years. The RNA used for TCR libraries was isolated from peripheral blood mononuclear cells. These same records also appear under a second study, on yellow fever vaccine responses in identical twins. According to the second study: According to the authors, the vaccine-induced T cell response in identical twins seemed to be partly convergent and partly specific to each individual. Focusing on identical twins, the study followed the T cell clones that responded to the vaccine, and did so with precision.

Here the chain combines TRBV5-1 and TRBJ2-3, and TRBD2 matches 9 of the central bases. This sequence was found in a woman between 18 and 30 years old in good health. What was sequenced was PBMCs. This receptor has the CDR3 CASSVGLASSQLAQYF. The DNA reads as follows: TGCGCCAGCAGCGTGGGACTAGCTTCTTCCCAATTAGCGCAGTATTTT.